The 6 T cell receptor beta chains below come from one sample, sequenced in a study of PD-1 blockade in classical Hodgkin lymphoma. Profiled with immunoSEQ multiplex PCR; TCRdb holds only in-frame clones, not every one. This sample has fewer than 40,000 clones, with roughly 90% found just once. Regarding time point: newly diagnosed, previously untreated cHL patient sample. It was by magnetic negative selection that CD4+ T cells were purified from thawed PBMCs. Sequenced sample: CD4+ T cells from blood. Every receptor here comes from a human donor with classical Hodgkin lymphoma.

This clone was detected only a few times. The chain uses TRBV19 and TRBJ1-5; D is uncertain. This CDR3 comprises 12 residues. In germline, CDR1 is LNHDA, CDR2 SQIVND (reference sequence). V lost 9 bases to trimming and J lost 6 bases, with 12 bases between them. The CDR3 spells CASRIARQPQHF. The CDR3 bases are TGTGCCAGCCGGATTGCCCGTCAGCCCCAGCATTTT. Together with reference TRBV19 and TRBJ1-5, the CDR3 gives the full variable domain: DGGITQSPKYLFRKEGQNVTLSCEQNLNHDAMYWYRQDPGQGLRLIYYSQIVNDFQKGDIAEGYSVSREKKESFPLTVTSAQKNPTAFYLCASRIARQPQHFGDGTRLSIL.

V and J are TRBV27 and TRBJ2-6, with D perhaps matching TRBD1 (6 bases). V was trimmed by 5 bases and J by 0 bases, leaving 14 bases between them. The V gene's germline CDR1 is MNHEY and CDR2 SMNVEV (reference sequence). This CDR3 spans 17 amino acids. The CDR3 region is CASSLDRSSSGANVLTF. The CDR3 bases are TGTGCCAGCAGTCTCGACAGGTCGAGCTCTGGGGCCAACGTCCTGACTTTC.

V usage is TRBV4-1 and J usage is TRBJ2-2; 10 bases map to TRBD2. V trimming: 8 bases; J trimming: 4 bases; junction bases outside the gene matches: 7. CDR1 is MGHRA, CDR2 YSYEKL, per germline. The CDR3 sequence is 15 residues long. The CDR3 nucleotides read TGCGCCAGCCGGAGCGGGAGGGCTGCCACCGGGGAGCTGTTTTTT. Encoded protein: CASRSGRAATGELFF.

The V call is TRBV5-4, the J call TRBJ2-7, with 11 bases matching TRBD2. The length of the CDR3 is 15 residues. Germline values: CDR1 SGHNT, CDR2 YYREEE (reference sequence). After removal of 2 bases from V and 3 bases from J, the junction contained 4 bases not matched to a gene. The DNA of the CDR3 is TGTGCCAGCAGCTTAACTAGCGGGAGAGGCTACGAGCAGTACTTC. Translation: CASSLTSGRGYEQYF.

The sample holds a few counts of this clone. The chain carries TRBV5-5 and TRBJ1-1; D not resolved. The V end lost 0 bases, the J end lost 3 bases, and 6 bases lay between the germline ends. Germline V gene data show CDR1 as SGHKS and CDR2 as YYEKEE (reference sequence). The CDR3 sequence is 13 residues long. The CDR3 nucleotides read TGTGCCAGCAGCTTGGGAAGGGACACTGAAGCTTTCTTT. Protein: CASSLGRDTEAFF.

This clone occurred a few times. This chain joins TRBV29-1 and TRBJ2-2; the D is unclear. Trimming removed 4 bases at V and 2 bases at J, with 8 bases between. CDR1 is SQVTM, CDR2 ANQGSEA, per germline. The CDR3 is 13 residues long. For the CDR3, the DNA is TGCAGCGTTGCCAGCGTTAACACCGGGGAGCTGTTTTTT. Translation gives CSVASVNTGELFF.